These 2 T cell receptor beta chains originate from one sample sequenced in a study of graft-versus-host responses after intestinal transplantation. Produced via immunoSEQ multiplex PCR; TCRdb's table is partial and in-frame only. This sample has approximately 82,000 clones, with roughly nine tenths found just once. These receptors' antigens are unknown. Sequencing used unstimulated CD4+ T cells sorted from spleen or lymph node cells, obtained before intestinal transplant. The receptors here all came from a human donor who received an intestinal transplant.

V and J are TRBV5-1 and TRBJ2-1, with 12 bases fitting TRBD2. The germline gives CDR1 SGHRS, CDR2 YFSETQ. After removal of 0 bases from V and 7 bases from J, the junction contained 8 bases not matched to a gene. The CDR3 has 17 residues. The CDR3 bases are TGCGCCAGCAGCTTGGTCTCTAGCGGGGGGGCTATGAATGAGCAGTTCTTC. Translation gives CASSLVSSGGAMNEQFF.

The V and J genes are TRBV4-3 and TRBJ1-2; D is possibly TRBD1 (5 bases). The CDR3 spans 16 residues. The germline gives CDR1 LGHNA, CDR2 YSLEER. V lost 4 bases and J 0 bases, leaving 15 bases between the germline ends. This chain's CDR3 is CASSRGGAGPNYGYTF. CDR3 nucleotide sequence: TGCGCCAGCAGCCGAGGTGGGGCAGGGCCTAACTATGGCTACACCTTC.